Sequencing of this T cell receptor beta chain was carried out in a study of blood T cell repertoires in COVID-19. CDR1 is LGHDT, CDR2 YNNKEL, per germline (reference sequence). The ends were cut back, 7 bases at V and 2 bases at J, with 3 bases in the middle. The CDR3 loop spans 12 amino acids. Only in-frame clones appear in the TCRdb table, and some are missing; sequencing was by immunoSEQ multiplex PCR. The data hold over 200,000 clones, with 92% observed a single time. The sample was peripheral blood. The receptor's source is a young man with acute or convalescent COVID-19. The chain links TRBV3-1 (or the pseudogene TRBV3-2) to TRBJ2-6; unclear D gene. CDR3 amino acids: CASTAGANVLTF. The CDR3 DNA reads TGTGCCAGCACGGCTGGGGCCAACGTCCTGACTTTC.